The sequence of this T cell receptor (beta chain) was determined in a study of metastatic and nonmetastatic thyroid tumors. The overall study: The study looked at repertoires side by side in blood and in tumor or nodule tissue from malignant and benign thyroid patients.

Whole-study findings and limits: Across blood and tumor, TCR beta diversity in malignant thyroid tumors was reportedly significantly higher than in benign nodules.

Among the patients, none had received any treatment before thyroid surgery. Authors' data handling: For papillary thyroid cancer, a distant-metastasis classifier was constructed from CDR3 differences observed across clinicopathological groups. TCRdb reassembled clones from the PCR reads with MiXCR. TCRdb, not the original authors, processed these V and J calls. Here the sample spans some 40,000 clones, more than 20% being singletons. This clone was observed many times. Its target is not known. Other DNA sequences in this specimen translate into the identical CDR3. Germline V gives CDR1 SGHDT, CDR2 YYEEEE. The germline V and J ends were trimmed by 2 bases and 6 bases, with 6 bases remaining between them. There are 11 residues in the CDR3.

The source of this sequence is a female donor with papillary thyroid cancer or a benign thyroid nodule (not recorded which). Some clones in this sample may be carry-over from other donors' samples. Sequencing was carried out using tumor tissue. The gene calls are TRBV5-6 and TRBJ2-7; D uncertain. The CDR3 region is CASSFRREQYF. The CDR3, as DNA: TGTGCCAGCAGCTTCAGACGCGAGCAGTACTTC. Complete variable domain (other parts from reference TRBV5-6 and TRBJ2-7): DAGVTQSPTHLIKTRGQQVTLRCSPKSGHDTVSWYQQALGQGPQFIFQYYEEEERQRGNFPDRFSGHQFPNYSSELNVNALLLGDSALYLCASSFRREQYFGPGTRLTVT.